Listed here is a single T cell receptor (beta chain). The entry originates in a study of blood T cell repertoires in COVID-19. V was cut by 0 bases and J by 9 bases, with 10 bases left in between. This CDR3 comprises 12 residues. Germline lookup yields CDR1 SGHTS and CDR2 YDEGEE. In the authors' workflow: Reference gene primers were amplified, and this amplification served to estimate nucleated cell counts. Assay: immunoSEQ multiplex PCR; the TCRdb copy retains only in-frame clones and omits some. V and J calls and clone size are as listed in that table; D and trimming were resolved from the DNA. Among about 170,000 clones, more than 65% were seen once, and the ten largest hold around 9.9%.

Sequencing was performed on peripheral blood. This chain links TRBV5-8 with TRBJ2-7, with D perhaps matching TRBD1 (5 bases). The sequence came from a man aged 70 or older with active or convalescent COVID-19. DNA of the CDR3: TGTGCCAGCAGCTTGGGACAGTCAGGGCAGTACTTC. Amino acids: CASSLGQSGQYF.